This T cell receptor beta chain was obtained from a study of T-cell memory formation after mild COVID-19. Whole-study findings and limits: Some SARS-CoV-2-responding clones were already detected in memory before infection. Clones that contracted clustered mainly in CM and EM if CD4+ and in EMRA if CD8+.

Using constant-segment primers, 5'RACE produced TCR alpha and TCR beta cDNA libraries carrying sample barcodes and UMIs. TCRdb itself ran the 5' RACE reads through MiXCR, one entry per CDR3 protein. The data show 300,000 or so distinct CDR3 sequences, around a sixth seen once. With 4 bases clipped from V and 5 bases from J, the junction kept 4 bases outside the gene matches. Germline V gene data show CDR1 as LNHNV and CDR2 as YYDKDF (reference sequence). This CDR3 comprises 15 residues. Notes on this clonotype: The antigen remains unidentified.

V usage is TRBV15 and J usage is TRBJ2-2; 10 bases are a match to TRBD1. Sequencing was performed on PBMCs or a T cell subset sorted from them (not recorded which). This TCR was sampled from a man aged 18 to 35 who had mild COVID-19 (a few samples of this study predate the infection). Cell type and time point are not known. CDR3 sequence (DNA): TGTGCCACCAGCAACGACAGGGGGCGAACCGGGGAGCTGTTTTTT. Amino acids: CATSNDRGRTGELFF. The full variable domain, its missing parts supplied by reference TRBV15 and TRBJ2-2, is DAMVIQNPRYQVTQFGKPVTLSCSQTLNHNVMYWYQQKSSQAPKLLFHYYDKDFNNEADTPDNFQSRRPNTSFCFLDIRSPGLGDTAMYLCATSNDRGRTGELFFGEGSRLTVL.